This TCR beta chain was obtained from a study of blood T cells in healthy people across ages. Germline V gives CDR1 SGHRS, CDR2 YFSETQ. There are 17 residues in the CDR3. The V gene lost 5 bases and the J gene lost 1 base, with 20 bases spanning the gap. PCR was performed a second time for roughly 7 to 11 cycles using a sample-barcoded 5' primer and a J-beta primer mix. TCRdb analysed the 5' RACE reads with MiXCR anew, one entry per CDR3 protein. This table holds some 1,000,000 distinct CDR3 sequences, about 25% found once. This clonotype was counted between two and nine times. These same records also appear under a second study, on T cells of mothers and their children. As that report states: Related pairs of mothers and children showed slightly higher, non-significant overlap versus unrelated pairs.

Sample: blood. This chain links TRBV5-1 with TRBJ2-3, with D tentatively TRBD1 (5 bases). The clonotype was recovered from a girl aged 2 to 9 in good health. CDR3 in amino acids: CASRTPIWGRRTDTQYF. As DNA, the CDR3 is TGCGCCAGCAGAACCCCAATCTGGGGCCGTCGCACAGATACGCAGTATTTT.